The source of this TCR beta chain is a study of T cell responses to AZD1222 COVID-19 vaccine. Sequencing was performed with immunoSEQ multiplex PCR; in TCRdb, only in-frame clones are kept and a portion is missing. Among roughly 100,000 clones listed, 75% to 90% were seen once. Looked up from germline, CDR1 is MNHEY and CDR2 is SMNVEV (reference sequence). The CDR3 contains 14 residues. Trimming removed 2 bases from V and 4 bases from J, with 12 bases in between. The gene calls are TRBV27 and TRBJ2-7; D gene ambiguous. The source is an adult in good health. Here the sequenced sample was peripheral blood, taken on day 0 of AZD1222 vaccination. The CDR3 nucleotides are TGTGCCAGCAGTTTAACAGACACCGGATACGAGCAGTACTTC. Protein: CASSLTDTGYEQYF.